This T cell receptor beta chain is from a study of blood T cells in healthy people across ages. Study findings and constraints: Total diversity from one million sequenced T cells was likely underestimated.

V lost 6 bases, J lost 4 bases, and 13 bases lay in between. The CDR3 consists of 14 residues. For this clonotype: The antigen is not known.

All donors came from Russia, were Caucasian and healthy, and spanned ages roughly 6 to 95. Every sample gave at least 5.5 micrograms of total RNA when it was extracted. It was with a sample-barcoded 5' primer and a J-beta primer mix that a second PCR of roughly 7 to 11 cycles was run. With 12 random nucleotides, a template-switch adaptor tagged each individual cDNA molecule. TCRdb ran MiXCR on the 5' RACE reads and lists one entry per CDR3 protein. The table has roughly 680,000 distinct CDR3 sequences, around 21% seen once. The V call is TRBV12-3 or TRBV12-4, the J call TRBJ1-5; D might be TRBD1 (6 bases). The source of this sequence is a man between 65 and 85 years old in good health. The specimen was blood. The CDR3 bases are TGTGCCAGCAGCTCCCTGGGGGCGAATCAGCCCCAGCATTTT. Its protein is CASSSLGANQPQHF.